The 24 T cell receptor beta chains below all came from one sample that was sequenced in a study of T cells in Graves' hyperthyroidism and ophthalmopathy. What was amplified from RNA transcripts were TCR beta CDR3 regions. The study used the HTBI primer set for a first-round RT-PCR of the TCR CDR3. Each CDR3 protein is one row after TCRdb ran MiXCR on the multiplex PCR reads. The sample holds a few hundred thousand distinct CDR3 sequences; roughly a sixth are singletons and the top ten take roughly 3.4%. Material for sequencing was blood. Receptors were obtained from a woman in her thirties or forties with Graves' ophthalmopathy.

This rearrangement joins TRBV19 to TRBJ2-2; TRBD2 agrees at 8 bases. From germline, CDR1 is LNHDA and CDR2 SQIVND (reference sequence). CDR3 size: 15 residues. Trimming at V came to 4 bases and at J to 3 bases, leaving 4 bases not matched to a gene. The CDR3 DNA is TGTGCCAGTAGTAATGGACTAGCAGACACCGGGGAGCTGTTTTTT. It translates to CASSNGLADTGELFF.

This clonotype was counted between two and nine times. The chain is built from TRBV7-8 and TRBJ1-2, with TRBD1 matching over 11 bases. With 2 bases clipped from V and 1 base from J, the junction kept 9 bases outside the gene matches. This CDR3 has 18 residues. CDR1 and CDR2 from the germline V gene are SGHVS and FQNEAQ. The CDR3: CASSLKPGQGGINYGYTF. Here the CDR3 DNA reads TGTGCCAGCAGCTTAAAACCGGGACAGGGGGGTATTAACTATGGCTACACCTTC.

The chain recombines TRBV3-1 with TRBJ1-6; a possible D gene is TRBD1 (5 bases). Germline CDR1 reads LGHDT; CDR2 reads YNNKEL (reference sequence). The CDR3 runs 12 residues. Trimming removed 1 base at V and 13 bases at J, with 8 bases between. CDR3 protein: CASSQGGVPLHF. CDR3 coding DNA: TGTGCCAGCAGCCAAGGAGGGGTCCCCCTCCACTTT.

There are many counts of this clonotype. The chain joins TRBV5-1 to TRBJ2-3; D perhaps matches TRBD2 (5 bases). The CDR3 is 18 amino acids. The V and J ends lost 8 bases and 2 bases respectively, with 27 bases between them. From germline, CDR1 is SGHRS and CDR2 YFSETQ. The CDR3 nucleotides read TGCGCCAGTGCACTATCCGGTAGGACGGACTCAAACACAGATACGCAGTATTTT. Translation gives CASALSGRTDSNTDTQYF.

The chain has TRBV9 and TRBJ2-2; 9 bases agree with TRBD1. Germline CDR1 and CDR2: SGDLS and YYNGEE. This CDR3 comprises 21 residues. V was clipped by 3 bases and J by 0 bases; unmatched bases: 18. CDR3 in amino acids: CASSASTPRDREGSNTGELFF. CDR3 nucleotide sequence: TGTGCCAGCAGCGCGTCGACCCCCCGGGACAGGGAGGGTTCGAACACCGGGGAGCTGTTTTTT. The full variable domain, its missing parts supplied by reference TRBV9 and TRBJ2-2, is DSGVTQTPKHLITATGQRVTLRCSPRSGDLSVYWYQQSLDQGLQFLIQYYNGEERAKGNILERFSAQQFPDLHSELNLSSLELGDSALYFCASSASTPRDREGSNTGELFFGEGSRLTVL.

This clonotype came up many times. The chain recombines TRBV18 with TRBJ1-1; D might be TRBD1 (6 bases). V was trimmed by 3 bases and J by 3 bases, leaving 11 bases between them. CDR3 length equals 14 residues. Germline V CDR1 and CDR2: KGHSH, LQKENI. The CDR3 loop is CASSPGGLDTEAFF. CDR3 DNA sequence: TGTGCCAGCTCACCGGGGGGCTTGGACACTGAAGCTTTCTTT.

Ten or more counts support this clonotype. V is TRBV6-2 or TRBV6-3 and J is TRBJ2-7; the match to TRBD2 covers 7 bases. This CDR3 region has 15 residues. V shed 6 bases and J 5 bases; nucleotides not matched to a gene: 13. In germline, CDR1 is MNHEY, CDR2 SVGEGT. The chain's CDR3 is CASRLFRRESDEQYF. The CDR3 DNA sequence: TGTGCCAGCAGGCTTTTTAGGCGGGAGAGCGACGAGCAGTACTTC.

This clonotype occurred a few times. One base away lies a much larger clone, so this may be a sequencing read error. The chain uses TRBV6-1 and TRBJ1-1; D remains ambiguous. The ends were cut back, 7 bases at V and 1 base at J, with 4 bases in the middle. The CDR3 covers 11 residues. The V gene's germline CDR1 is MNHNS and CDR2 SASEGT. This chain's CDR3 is CASIENTEAFF. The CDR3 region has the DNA TGTGCCAGCATTGAGAACACTGAAGCTTTCTTT.

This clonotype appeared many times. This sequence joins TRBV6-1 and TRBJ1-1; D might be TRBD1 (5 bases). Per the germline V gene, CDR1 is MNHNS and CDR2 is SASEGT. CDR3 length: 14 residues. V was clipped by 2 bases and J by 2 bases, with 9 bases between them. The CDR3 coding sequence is TGTGCCAGCAGTGAAAACAGGCTAAACACTGAAGCTTTCTTT. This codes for CASSENRLNTEAFF.

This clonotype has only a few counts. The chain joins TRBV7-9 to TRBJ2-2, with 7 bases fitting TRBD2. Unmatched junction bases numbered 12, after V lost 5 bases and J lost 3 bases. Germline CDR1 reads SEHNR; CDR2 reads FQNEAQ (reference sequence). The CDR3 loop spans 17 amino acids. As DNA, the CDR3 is TGTGCCAGCAGCCGTCTGGGGGGGACGGGCGACACCGGGGAGCTGTTTTTT. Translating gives CASSRLGGTGDTGELFF.

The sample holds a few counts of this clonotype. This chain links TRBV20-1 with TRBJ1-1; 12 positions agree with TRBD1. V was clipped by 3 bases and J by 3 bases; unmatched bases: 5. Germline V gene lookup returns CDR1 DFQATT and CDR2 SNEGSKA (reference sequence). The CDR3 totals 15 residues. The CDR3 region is CSARTGTGGDTEAFF. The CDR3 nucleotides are TGCAGTGCTAGGACTGGGACAGGGGGCGACACTGAAGCTTTCTTT.

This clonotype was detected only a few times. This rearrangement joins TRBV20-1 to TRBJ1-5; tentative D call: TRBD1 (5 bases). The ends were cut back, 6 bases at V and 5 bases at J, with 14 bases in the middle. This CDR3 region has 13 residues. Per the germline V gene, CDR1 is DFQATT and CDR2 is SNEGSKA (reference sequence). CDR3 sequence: CSARGVVYQPQHF. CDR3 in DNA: TGCAGTGCGAGGGGTGTAGTGTATCAGCCCCAGCATTTT.

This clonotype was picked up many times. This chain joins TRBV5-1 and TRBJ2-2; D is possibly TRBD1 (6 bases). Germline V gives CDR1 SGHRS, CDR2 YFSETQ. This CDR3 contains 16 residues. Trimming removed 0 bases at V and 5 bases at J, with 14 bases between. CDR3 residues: CASSLVQQQGTGELFF. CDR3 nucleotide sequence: TGCGCCAGCAGCTTGGTTCAACAACAGGGTACCGGGGAGCTGTTTTTT.

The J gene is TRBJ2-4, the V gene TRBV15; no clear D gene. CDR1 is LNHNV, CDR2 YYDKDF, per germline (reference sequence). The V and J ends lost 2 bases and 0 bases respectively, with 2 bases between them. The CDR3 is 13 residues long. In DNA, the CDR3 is TGTGCCACCAGCAGATTAGCCAAAAACATTCAGTACTTC. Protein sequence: CATSRLAKNIQYF.

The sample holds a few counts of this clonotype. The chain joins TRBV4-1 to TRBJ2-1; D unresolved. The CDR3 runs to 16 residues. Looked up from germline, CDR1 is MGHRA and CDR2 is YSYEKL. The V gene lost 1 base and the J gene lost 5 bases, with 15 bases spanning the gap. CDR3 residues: CASSQAPLVRNNEQFF. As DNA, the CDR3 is TGCGCCAGCAGCCAAGCTCCACTGGTACGAAACAATGAGCAGTTCTTC.

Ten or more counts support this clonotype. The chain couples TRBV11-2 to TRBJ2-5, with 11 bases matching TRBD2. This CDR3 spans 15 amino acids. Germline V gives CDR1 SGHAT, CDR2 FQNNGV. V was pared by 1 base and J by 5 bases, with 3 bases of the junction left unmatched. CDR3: CASSLVGLAAETQYF. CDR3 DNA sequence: TGTGCCAGCAGCTTAGTGGGACTAGCGGCTGAGACCCAGTACTTC.

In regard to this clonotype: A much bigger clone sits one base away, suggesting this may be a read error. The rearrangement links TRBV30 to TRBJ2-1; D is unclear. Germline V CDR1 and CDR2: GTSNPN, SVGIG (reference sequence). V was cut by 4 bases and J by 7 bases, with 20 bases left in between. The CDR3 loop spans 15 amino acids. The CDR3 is CAWTIPSAMRNEQFF. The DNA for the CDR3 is TGTGCCTGGACCATCCCATCGGCCATGAGGAATGAGCAGTTCTTC.

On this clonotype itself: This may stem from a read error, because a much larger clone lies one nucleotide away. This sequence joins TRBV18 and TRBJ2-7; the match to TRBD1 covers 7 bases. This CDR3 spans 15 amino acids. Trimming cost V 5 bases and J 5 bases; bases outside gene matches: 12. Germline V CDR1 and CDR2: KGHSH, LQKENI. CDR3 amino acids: CASSMAPQGVHEQYF. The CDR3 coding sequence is TGTGCCAGCTCAATGGCGCCGCAGGGGGTGCACGAGCAGTACTTC.

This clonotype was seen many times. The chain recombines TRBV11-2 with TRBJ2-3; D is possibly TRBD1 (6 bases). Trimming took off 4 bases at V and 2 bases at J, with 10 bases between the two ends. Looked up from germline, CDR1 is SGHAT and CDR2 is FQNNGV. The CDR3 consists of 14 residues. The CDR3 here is CASSSRDTTDTQYF. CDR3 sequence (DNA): TGTGCCAGCAGCTCCCGGGACACCACAGATACGCAGTATTTT.

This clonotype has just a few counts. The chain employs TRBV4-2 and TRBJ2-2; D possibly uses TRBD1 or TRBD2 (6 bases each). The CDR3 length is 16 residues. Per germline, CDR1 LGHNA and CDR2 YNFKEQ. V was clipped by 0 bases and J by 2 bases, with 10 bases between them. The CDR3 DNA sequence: TGTGCCAGCAGCCAAGATCCGGGGGCCAACACCGGGGAGCTGTTTTTT. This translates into CASSQDPGANTGELFF.

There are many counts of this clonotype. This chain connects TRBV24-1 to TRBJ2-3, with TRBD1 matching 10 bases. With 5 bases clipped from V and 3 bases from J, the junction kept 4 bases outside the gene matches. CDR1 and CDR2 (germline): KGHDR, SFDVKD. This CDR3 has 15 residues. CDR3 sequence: CATSGQGQGTDTQYF. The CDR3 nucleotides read TGTGCCACCAGTGGTCAGGGACAGGGGACAGATACGCAGTATTTT.

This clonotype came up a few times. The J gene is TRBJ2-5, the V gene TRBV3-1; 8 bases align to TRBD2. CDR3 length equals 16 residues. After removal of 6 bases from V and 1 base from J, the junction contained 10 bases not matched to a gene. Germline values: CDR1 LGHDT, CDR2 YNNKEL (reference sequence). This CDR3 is CASSPSGTRAQETQYF. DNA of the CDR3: TGTGCCAGCAGTCCTTCCGGGACTAGAGCCCAAGAGACCCAGTACTTC.

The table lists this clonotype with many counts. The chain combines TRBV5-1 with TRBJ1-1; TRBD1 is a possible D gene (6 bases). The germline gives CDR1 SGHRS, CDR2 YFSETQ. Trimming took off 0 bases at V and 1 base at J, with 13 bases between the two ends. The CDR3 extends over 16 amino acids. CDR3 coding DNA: TGCGCCAGCAGCTTGGTGGGGGCGGGGCAGAACACTGAAGCTTTCTTT. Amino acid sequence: CASSLVGAGQNTEAFF.

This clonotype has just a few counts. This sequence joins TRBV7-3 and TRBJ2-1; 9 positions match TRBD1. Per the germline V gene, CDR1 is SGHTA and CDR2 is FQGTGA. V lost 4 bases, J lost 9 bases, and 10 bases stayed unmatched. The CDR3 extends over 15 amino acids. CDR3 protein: CASSSQGAGLGEQFF. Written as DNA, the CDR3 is TGTGCCAGCAGCTCACAGGGGGCTGGATTGGGTGAGCAGTTCTTC.